Presented here are 11 T cell receptor beta chains from one specimen sequenced in a study of tumor and adjacent non-tumor tissue in lung cancer. Three rounds of nested PCR, following a modified ARM-PCR protocol, produced the TCRbeta library. TCRdb recomputed calls from the multiplex PCR reads with MiXCR, one row per CDR3 protein. The table has almost 75,000 distinct CDR3 sequences, around 70% seen once; the top ten hold roughly 25%. No cell sorting was done before RNA was extracted from the tissue. This non-tumor lung sample came from over 3 cm beyond the tumor edge. The sample consisted of distant non-tumor lung tissue. The receptors derive from a woman in her forties or fifties with non-small cell lung cancer.

About this clonotype: Compared with germline, one end of the junction differs, possibly owing to a read error. This chain joins TRBV5-1 and TRBJ2-1; D is possibly TRBD2 (6 bases). Germline V lookup: CDR1 SGHRS, CDR2 YFSETQ. This CDR3 is built from 16 residues. This chain's CDR3 is CASSLDALGGWNEQFF. CDR3 DNA sequence: TGTGCCAGCAGCTTGGACGCGCTTGGGGGGTGGAATGAGCAGTTCTTC. The full variable domain, rest sourced from reference TRBV5-1 and TRBJ2-1, is KAGVTQTPRYLIKTRGQQVTLSCSPISGHRSVSWYQQTPGQGLQFLFEYFSETQRNKGNFPGRFSGRQFSNSRSEMNVSTLELGDSALYLCASSLDALGGWNEQFFGPGTRLTVL.

This clonotype occurred a few times. The junction departs from germline at one end; a sequencing error may be responsible. The chain has TRBV6-1 and TRBJ1-2; D ambiguous. The germline CDR1 and CDR2 sequences are MNHNS and SASEGT. This CDR3 has 13 residues. CDR3 DNA sequence: TGTGCCAGCAGCCGGGAGCAACTCTATGGCTACATCTTC. Protein: CASSREQLYGYIF.

Many counts were recorded for this clonotype. The V gene is TRBV29-1, the J gene TRBJ1-2; TRBD1 is a possible D gene (6 bases). The CDR3 extends over 14 amino acids. Trimming cost V 4 bases and J 3 bases, with 15 bases left between them. CDR1 and CDR2 from the germline V gene are SQVTM and ANQGSEA. The CDR3: CSVVTGSGYYGYTF. The CDR3, as DNA: TGCAGCGTTGTGACAGGTTCGGGTTACTATGGCTACACCTTC. The complete variable domain, with remaining parts taken from reference TRBV29-1 and TRBJ1-2, reads SAVISQKPSRDICQRGTSLTIQCQVDSQVTMMFWYRQQPGQSLTLIATANQGSEATYESGFVIDKFPISRPNLTFSTLTVSNMSPEDSSIYLCSVVTGSGYYGYTFGSGTRLTVV.

The chain is built from TRBV29-1 and TRBJ1-3; D gene uncertain. V was pared by 8 bases and J by 0 bases, with 11 bases between. Germline V gene sequence: CDR1 SQVTM, CDR2 ANQGSEA. This CDR3 has 13 amino acids. This CDR3 is CSIRTDSGNTIYF. DNA for the CDR3: TGCAGCATTCGGACGGACTCTGGAAACACCATATATTTT.

To note about this clonotype: This could be a read error, since a much larger clone is one nucleotide away. The V call is TRBV4-2, the J call TRBJ2-3; D uncertain. The germline gives CDR1 LGHNA, CDR2 YNFKEQ. V lost 0 bases and J lost 3, with 16 bases in between. This CDR3 has 17 amino acids. As DNA, the CDR3 is TGTGCCAGCAGCCAAGATTGGGCATGGTGGTCGACAGATACGCAGTATTTT. Amino acids: CASSQDWAWWSTDTQYF.

A single count supports this clonotype. One end of the junction fails to match germline, which may point to a read error. The chain combines TRBV4-1 with TRBJ2-1; the match to TRBD2 covers 12 bases. The CDR3 is 19 residues long. The germline gives CDR1 MGHRA, CDR2 YSYEKL. The CDR3 coding sequence is TGCGCCAGCTGCCAGGTTCCTAGCGGGAGGGCCCTATACTATAATGAGCAGTTCTTC. Translation gives CASCQVPSGRALYYNEQFF.

J is TRBJ2-1 and V is TRBV7-8; D remains ambiguous. The V gene lost 1 base and the J gene lost 5 bases, with 6 bases spanning the gap. Germline V gene lookup returns CDR1 SGHVS and CDR2 FQNEAQ. The length of the CDR3 is 13 residues. This CDR3 reads CASSLGENNEQFF. The CDR3 DNA follows: TGTGCCAGCAGCTTAGGAGAGAACAATGAGCAGTTCTTC. Looking up the rest from reference TRBV7-8 and TRBJ2-1 gives the full variable domain: GAGVSQSPRYKVAKRGQDVALRCDPISGHVSLFWYQQALGQGPEFLTYFQNEAQLDKSGLPSDRFFAERPEGSVSTLKIQRTQQEDSAVYLCASSLGENNEQFFGPGTRLTVL.

For this clonotype: A much larger clonotype is one base distant, so this may be a read error. V usage is TRBV20-1 and J usage is TRBJ2-3; D unclear. The CDR3 sequence is 14 residues long. In germline, CDR1 is DFQATT, CDR2 SNEGSKA (reference sequence). CDR3 in amino acids: CNARARISTDTQYF. The DNA of the CDR3 is TGCAATGCTAGAGCTAGGATAAGCACAGATACGCAGTATTTT.

This clonotype has a count of ten or more. This sequence joins TRBV4-1 and TRBJ2-2, with 13 bases aligning to TRBD2. The length of the CDR3 is 17 residues. V was pared by 0 bases and J by 7 bases, with 5 bases of the junction left unmatched. Germline V gene sequence: CDR1 MGHRA, CDR2 YSYEKL. CDR3 amino acids: CASSQDGLAGAGGELFF. The DNA for the CDR3 is TGCGCCAGCAGCCAAGATGGACTAGCGGGAGCGGGCGGGGAGCTGTTTTTT.

On this clonotype itself: At one boundary the junction diverges from the germline segment, which might be a read error. The genes are TRBV20-1 and TRBJ2-3; tentatively, D is TRBD1 (5 bases). CDR1 and CDR2 from the germline V gene are DFQATT and SNEGSKA (reference sequence). The CDR3 sequence is 15 residues long. The CDR3 nucleotides read TGCAGTGCTGCCGGACAAACAAGTCGCACAGATACACAGTATTTT. Protein: CSAAGQTSRTDTQYF.

The chain uses TRBV21-1 and TRBJ2-7; the table's D call, TRBD2, was not checked against the DNA. TRBV21-1 is noted as a pseudogene. The CDR3 covers 18 residues. This CDR3 is CASSFDGVIGVLGYEQYF. CDR3 DNA: TGTGCCAGCAGCTTCGATGGTGTAATCGGGGTACTAGGCTACGAGCAGTACTTC.